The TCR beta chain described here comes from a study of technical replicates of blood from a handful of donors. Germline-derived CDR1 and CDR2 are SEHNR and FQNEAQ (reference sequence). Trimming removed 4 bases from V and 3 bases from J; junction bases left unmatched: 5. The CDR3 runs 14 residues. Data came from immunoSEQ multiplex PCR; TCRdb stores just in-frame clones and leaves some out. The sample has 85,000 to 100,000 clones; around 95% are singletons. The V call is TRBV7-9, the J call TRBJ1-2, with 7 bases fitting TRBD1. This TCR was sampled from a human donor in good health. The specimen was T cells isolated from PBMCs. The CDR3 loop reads CASSSRGPDYGYTF. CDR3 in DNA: TGTGCCAGCAGCTCGAGGGGGCCGGACTATGGCTACACCTTC. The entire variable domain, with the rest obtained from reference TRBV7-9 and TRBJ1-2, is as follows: DTGVSQNPRHKITKRGQNVTFRCDPISEHNRLYWYRQTLGQGPEFLTYFQNEAQLEKSRLLSDRFSAERPKGSFSTLEIQRTEQGDSAMYLCASSSRGPDYGYTFGSGTRLTVV.